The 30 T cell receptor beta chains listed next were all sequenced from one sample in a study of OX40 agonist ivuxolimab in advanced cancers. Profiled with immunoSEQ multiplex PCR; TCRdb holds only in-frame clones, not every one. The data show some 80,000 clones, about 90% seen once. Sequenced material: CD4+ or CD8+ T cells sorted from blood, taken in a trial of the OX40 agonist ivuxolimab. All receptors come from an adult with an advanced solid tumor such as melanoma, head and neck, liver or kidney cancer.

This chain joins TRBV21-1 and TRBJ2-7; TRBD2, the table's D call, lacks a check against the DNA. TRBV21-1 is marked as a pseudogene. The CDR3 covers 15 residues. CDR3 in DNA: TGTGCCAGCAGCTCCCGACTAGCGGGGTTCTACGAGCAGTACTTC. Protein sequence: CASSSRLAGFYEQYF.

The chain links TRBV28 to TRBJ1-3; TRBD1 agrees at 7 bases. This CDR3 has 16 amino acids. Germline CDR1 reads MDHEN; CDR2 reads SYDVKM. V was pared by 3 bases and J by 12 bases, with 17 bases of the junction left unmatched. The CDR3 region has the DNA TGTGCCAGCAGTTTGCCTCCGGGACAGTTCCCGTTTCGCATATATTTT. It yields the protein CASSLPPGQFPFRIYF. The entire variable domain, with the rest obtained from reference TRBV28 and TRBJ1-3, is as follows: DVKVTQSSRYLVKRTGEKVFLECVQDMDHENMFWYRQDPGLGLRLIYFSYDVKMKEKGDIPEGYSVSREKKERFSLILESASTNQTSMYLCASSLPPGQFPFRIYFGEGSWLTVV.

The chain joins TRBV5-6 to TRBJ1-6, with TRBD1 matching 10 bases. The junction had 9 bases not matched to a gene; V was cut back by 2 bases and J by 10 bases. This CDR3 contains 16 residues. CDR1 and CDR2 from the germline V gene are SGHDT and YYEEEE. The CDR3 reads CASSFGTGVLGSPLHF. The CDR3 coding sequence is TGTGCCAGCAGCTTTGGGACAGGGGTTTTGGGGTCACCCCTCCACTTT.

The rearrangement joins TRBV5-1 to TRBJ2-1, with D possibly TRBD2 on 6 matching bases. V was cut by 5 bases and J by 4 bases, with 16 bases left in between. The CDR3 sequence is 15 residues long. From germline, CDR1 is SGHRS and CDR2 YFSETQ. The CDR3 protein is CASRGDREFYNEQFF. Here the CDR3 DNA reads TGCGCCAGCAGAGGGGATCGGGAGTTTTACAATGAGCAGTTCTTC.

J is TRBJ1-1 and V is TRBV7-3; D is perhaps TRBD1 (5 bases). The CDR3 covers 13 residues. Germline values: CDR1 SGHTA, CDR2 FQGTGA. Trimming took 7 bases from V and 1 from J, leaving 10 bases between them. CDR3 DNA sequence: TGTGCCAGCAAAGAGGGACCGAACACTGAAGCTTTCTTT. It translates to CASKEGPNTEAFF.

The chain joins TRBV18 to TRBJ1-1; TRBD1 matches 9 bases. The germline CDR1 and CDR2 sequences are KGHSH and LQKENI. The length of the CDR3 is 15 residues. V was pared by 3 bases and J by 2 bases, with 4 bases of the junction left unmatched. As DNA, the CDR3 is TGTGCCAGCTCACCGCTGGGACAGGGAAACACTGAAGCTTTCTTT. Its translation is CASSPLGQGNTEAFF.

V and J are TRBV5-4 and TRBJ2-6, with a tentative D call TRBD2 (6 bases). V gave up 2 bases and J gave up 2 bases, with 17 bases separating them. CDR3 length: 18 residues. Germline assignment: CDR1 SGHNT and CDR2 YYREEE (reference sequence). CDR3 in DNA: TGTGCCAGCAGCTTTGGGGGGACCTCCGGGGCTGGGGCCAACGTCCTGACTTTC. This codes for CASSFGGTSGAGANVLTF.

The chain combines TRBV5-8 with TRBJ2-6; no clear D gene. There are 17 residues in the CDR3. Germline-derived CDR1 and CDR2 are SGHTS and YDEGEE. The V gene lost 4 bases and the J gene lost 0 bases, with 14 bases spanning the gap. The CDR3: CASSPQTLYSGANVLTF. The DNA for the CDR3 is TGTGCCAGCAGCCCCCAGACTCTTTACTCTGGGGCCAACGTCCTGACTTTC.

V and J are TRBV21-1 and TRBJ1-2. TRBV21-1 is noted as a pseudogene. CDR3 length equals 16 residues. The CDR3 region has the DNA TGTGCCAGCAGCCCACCCCCCGGAGGGGAGTTGGGTGGCTACACCTTC. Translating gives CASSPPPGGELGGYTF.

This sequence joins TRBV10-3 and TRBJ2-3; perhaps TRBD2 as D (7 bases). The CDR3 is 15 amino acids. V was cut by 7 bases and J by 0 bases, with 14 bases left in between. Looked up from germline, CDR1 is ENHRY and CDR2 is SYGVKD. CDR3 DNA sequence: TGTGCCATCACGGGGGGCCTGGGTAGCACAGATACGCAGTATTTT. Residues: CAITGGLGSTDTQYF.

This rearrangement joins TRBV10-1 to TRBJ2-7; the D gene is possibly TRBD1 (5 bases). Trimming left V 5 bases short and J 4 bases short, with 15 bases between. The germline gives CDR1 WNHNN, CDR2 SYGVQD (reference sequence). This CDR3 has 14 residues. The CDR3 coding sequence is TGCGCCAGCAGTTCTATCCAGGGTGGGTACGAGCAGTACTTC. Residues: CASSSIQGGYEQYF.

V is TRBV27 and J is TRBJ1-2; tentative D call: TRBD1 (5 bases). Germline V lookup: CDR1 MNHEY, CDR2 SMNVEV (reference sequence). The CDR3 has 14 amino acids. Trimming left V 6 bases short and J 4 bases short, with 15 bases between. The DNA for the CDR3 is TGTGCCAGCAGAGATCCGGGGCCGGGCTATGGCTACACCTTC. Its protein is CASRDPGPGYGYTF.

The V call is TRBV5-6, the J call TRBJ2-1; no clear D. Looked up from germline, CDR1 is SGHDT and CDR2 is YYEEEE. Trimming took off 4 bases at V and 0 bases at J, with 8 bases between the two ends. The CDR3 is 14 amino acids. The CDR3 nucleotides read TGTGCCAGCAGCCCTGATGGCTCCTACAATGAGCAGTTCTTC. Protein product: CASSPDGSYNEQFF.

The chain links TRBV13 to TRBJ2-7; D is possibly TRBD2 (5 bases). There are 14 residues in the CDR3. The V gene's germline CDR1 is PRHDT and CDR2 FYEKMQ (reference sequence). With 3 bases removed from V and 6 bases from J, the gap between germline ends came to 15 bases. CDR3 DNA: TGTGCCAGCAGCTTGAGGCGGGTCGTGGGCGAGCAGTACTTC. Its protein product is CASSLRRVVGEQYF.

CDR3 residues: CASMVTSNTEAFF. The CDR3 DNA sequence: TGTGCCAGTATGGTGACCTCAAACACTGAAGCTTTCTTT. This sequence joins TRBV19 and TRBJ1-1; D is uncertain. CDR1 LNHDA and CDR2 SQIVND come from the germline V gene (reference sequence). This CDR3 contains 13 residues. Trimming pared 7 bases from V and 2 bases from J, leaving 11 bases between.

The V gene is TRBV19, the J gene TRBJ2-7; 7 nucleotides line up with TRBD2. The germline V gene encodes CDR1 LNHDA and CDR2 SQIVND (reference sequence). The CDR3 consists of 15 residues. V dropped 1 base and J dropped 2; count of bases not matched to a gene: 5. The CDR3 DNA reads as TGTGCCAGTAGTATAGTAGCGGGTCTCCCCTACGAGCAGTACTTC. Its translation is CASSIVAGLPYEQYF.

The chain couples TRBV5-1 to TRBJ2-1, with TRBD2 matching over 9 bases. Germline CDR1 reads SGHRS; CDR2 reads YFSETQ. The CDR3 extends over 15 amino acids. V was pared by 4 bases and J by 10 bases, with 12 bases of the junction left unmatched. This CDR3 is CASSLGTSSGGEQFF. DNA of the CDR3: TGCGCCAGCAGCCTCGGGACTAGCAGCGGTGGGGAGCAGTTCTTC.

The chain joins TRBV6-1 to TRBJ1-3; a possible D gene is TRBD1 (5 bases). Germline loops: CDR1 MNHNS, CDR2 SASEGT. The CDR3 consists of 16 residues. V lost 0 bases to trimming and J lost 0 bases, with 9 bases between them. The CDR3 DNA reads TGTGCCAGCAGTGAAGCGAGGGGCCTCTCTGGAAACACCATATATTTT. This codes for CASSEARGLSGNTIYF.

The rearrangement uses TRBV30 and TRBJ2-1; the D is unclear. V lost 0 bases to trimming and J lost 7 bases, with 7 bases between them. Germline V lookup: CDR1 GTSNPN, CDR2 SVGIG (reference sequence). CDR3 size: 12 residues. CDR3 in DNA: TGTGCCTGGAGTGTACATGGGAATGAGCAGTTCTTC. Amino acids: CAWSVHGNEQFF. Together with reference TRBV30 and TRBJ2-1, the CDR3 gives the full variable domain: SQTIHQWPATLVQPVGSPLSLECTVEGTSNPNLYWYRQAAGRGLQLLFYSVGIGQISSEVPQNLSASRPQDRQFILSSKKLLLSDSGFYLCAWSVHGNEQFFGPGTRLTVL.

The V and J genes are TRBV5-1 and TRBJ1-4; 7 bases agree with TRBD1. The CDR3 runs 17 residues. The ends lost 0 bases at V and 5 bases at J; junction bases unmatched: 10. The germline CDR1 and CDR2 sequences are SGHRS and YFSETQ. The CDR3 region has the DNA TGCGCCAGCAGCTTGGGAGGAGGAGGGACAGCAAATGAAAAACTGTTTTTT. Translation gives CASSLGGGGTANEKLFF. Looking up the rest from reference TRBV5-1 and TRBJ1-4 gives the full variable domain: KAGVTQTPRYLIKTRGQQVTLSCSPISGHRSVSWYQQTPGQGLQFLFEYFSETQRNKGNFPGRFSGRQFSNSRSEMNVSTLELGDSALYLCASSLGGGGTANEKLFFGSGTQLSVL.

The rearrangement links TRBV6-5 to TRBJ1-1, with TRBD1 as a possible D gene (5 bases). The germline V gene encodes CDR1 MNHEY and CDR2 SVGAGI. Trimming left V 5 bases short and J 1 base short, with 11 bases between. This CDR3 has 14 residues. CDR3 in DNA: TGTGCCAGCAGTAAGGCAGGGTCGAACACTGAAGCTTTCTTT. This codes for CASSKAGSNTEAFF.

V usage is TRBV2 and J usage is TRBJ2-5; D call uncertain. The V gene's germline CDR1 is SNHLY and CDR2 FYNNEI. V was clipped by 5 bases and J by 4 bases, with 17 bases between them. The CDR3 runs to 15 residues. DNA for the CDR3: TGTGCCAGCAGTCAGCCAGCGTGGTTGGGAGAGACCCAGTACTTC. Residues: CASSQPAWLGETQYF.

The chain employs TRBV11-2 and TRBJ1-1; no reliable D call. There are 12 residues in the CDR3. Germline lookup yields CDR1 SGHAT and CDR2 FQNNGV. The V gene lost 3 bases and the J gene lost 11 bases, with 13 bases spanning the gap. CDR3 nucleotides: TGTGCCAGCAGCTTTTGGGAGATTGGGGCTTTCTTT. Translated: CASSFWEIGAFF.

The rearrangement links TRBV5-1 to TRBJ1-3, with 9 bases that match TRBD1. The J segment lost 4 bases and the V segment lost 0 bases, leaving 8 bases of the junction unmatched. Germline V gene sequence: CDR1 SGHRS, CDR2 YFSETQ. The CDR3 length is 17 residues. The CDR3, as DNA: TGCGCCAGCAGCTTGGATGGGACAGGGCAAACCGGAAACACCATATATTTT. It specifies CASSLDGTGQTGNTIYF.

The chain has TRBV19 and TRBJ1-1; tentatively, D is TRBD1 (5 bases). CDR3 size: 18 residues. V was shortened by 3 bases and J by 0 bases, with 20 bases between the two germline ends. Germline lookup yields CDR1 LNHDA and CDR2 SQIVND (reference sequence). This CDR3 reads CASSISQGGIGMNTEAFF. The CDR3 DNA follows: TGTGCCAGTAGTATCTCGCAGGGAGGGATTGGGATGAACACTGAAGCTTTCTTT.

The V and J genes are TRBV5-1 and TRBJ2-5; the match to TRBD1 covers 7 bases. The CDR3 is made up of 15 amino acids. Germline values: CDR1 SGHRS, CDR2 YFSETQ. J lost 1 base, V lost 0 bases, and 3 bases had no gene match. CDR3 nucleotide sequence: TGCGCCAGCAGCTTGGCCCGACAGGGCCAAGAGACCCAGTACTTC. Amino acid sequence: CASSLARQGQETQYF.

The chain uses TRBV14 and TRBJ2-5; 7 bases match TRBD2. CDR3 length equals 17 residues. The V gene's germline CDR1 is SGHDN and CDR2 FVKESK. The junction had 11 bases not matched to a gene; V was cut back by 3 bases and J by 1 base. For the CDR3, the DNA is TGTGCCAGCAGCCACTTGGATAGCGGGCGATTCCAAGAGACCCAGTACTTC. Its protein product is CASSHLDSGRFQETQYF.

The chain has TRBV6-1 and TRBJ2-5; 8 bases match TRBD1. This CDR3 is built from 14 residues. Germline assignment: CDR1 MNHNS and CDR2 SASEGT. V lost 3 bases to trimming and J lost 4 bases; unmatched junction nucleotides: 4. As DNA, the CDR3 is TGTGCCAGCAGTGAGGACAGGGTAAGAGAGACCCAGTACTTC. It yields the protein CASSEDRVRETQYF.

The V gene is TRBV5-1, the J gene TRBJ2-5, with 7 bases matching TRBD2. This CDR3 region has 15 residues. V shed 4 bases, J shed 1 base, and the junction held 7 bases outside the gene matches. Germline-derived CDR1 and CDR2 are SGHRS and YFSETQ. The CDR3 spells CASSLSGLAQETQYF. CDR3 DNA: TGCGCCAGCAGCCTTAGCGGGCTGGCCCAAGAGACCCAGTACTTC.

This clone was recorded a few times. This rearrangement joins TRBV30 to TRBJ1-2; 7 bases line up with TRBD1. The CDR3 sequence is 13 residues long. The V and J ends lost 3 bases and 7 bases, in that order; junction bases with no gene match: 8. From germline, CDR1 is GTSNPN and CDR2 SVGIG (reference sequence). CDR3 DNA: TGTGCCTGGAGATCACAGGGGATTGGTGGCTACACCTTC. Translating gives CAWRSQGIGGYTF.